Below are 2 T cell receptor beta chains sequenced from a single sample in a study of OX40 agonist ivuxolimab in advanced cancers. TCRdb's table, derived via immunoSEQ multiplex PCR, lists solely in-frame clones and lacks some. Here the sample spans about 45,000 clones, roughly 84% being singletons. The sequenced sample was CD4+ or CD8+ T cells sorted from blood, obtained in a trial of the OX40 agonist ivuxolimab. The receptors stem from an adult with an advanced solid tumor such as melanoma, head and neck, liver or kidney cancer.

The genes are TRBV19 and TRBJ2-7; D is ambiguous. Trimming removed 4 bases from V and 1 base from J, with 5 bases in between. The CDR3 sequence is 12 residues long. The germline V gene has CDR1 LNHDA and CDR2 SQIVND (reference sequence). CDR3 in amino acids: CASSRYSYEQYF. The CDR3 region has the DNA TGTGCCAGTAGTAGATATTCCTACGAGCAGTACTTC.

The rearrangement uses TRBV10-3 and TRBJ2-5; 9 bases map to TRBD2. Unmatched junction bases numbered 9, after V lost 3 bases and J lost 4 bases. The CDR3 has 16 residues. Germline lookup yields CDR1 ENHRY and CDR2 SYGVKD. The CDR3 DNA follows: TGTGCCATCAGTGATGATAGCGGGGGACCTTTAGAGACCCAGTACTTC. Amino acid sequence: CAISDDSGGPLETQYF.